This T cell receptor beta chain was identified during a study of CD8 T cells in Susac syndrome. Looking at the study overall: Intravenous immunoglobulin alone or corticosteroids were being given to patients with Susac syndrome at blood draw, unless they were therapy-naive.

The CD8+ and CD4+ T cells were negatively isolated, with the TEMRA cells enriched by FACS. With 6 bases clipped from V and 1 base from J, the junction kept 4 bases outside the gene matches. Germline assignment: CDR1 MNHEY and CDR2 SMNVEV (reference sequence). The CDR3 runs 15 residues. It was with random hexamers that roughly 0.45 to 1 ug RNA was reverse transcribed. In TCRdb, the immunoSEQ multiplex PCR reads were re-called with MiXCR into one record per CDR3 protein. Of fewer than 90,000 distinct CDR3 sequences in the sample, approximately 95% were seen once. This receptor was identified in a human donor with Susac syndrome. Sequences were obtained from CD8+ T cells from PBMCs. The chain combines TRBV27 with TRBJ2-1; TRBD1 matches at 9 bases. The CDR3 reads CASRLDRGSYNEQFF. DNA for the CDR3: TGTGCCAGCAGACTGGACAGGGGTTCCTACAATGAGCAGTTCTTC.